The present TCR beta chain was sequenced within a study of blood T cells in healthy people across ages. Sample-barcoded 5' priming and a J-beta primer mix drove a second PCR of roughly 6 to 12 cycles. TCRdb processed the 5' RACE reads anew with MiXCR; each CDR3 protein has one entry. This table has about a million distinct CDR3 sequences, approximately 38% appearing once. This CDR3 is 14 amino acids long. Germline lookup yields CDR1 DFQATT and CDR2 SNEGSKA (reference sequence). Trimming at V came to 2 bases and at J to 1 base, leaving 2 bases not matched to a gene. This clonotype was seen more than once but under ten times.

This clonotype originated in a young man in good health. The chain has TRBV20-1 and TRBJ2-3; 8 nucleotides agree with TRBD2. The sequenced sample consisted of blood. Here the CDR3 reads CSARNSGGTDTQYF. In nucleotides, the CDR3 is TGCAGTGCTAGAAATAGCGGGGGCACAGATACGCAGTATTTT.